This T cell receptor beta chain was sequenced during a study of blood T cell repertoires in COVID-19. Generated by immunoSEQ multiplex PCR, the TCRdb table keeps only in-frame clones and is missing some. The sample lists 55,000 to 70,000 clones, roughly 87% occurring once. The length of the CDR3 is 15 residues. The germline gives CDR1 MRHNA, CDR2 SNTAGT. V trimming: 3 bases; J trimming: 7 bases; junction bases outside the gene matches: 9. This sequence joins TRBV6-4 and TRBJ2-3, with 8 nucleotides matching TRBD2. The sequenced sample was peripheral blood. The TCR was taken from a woman aged 45-65 years with COVID-19, enrolled during active disease. The CDR3 reads CASSESGSGKNTQYF. Written as DNA, the CDR3 is TGTGCCAGCAGTGAAAGCGGGAGTGGCAAAAATACGCAGTATTTT.